This TCR beta chain was captured in a study of cytomegalovirus exposure and HLA in healthy donors. General observations from the study: DRB1 showed the most TCR associations and HLA-C the fewest in a later analysis, as rates varied by HLA locus.

This clone was picked up one time. Antigen unknown. The CDR3 sequence is 17 residues long. Germline V lookup: CDR1 LNHDA, CDR2 SQIVND (reference sequence). J was trimmed by 13 bases and V by 8 bases; bases with no gene match: 17. The PCR had 60 Vbeta and 13 Jbeta primers. Data came from immunoSEQ multiplex PCR; TCRdb stores just in-frame clones and leaves some out. Among 100,000 to 150,000 clones listed, roughly 80% were seen once. This chain links TRBV19 with TRBJ2-1, with 16 nucleotides matching TRBD2. Sequencing used PBMCs. The sequence was obtained from a man aged 25-45 years in good health and CMV-seropositive. CDR3 region: CASRHSMGLAGGQGQFF. In DNA form, the CDR3 reads TGTGCCAGTCGACATTCCATGGGACTAGCGGGAGGGCAAGGACAGTTCTTC.